This T cell receptor beta chain came from a study of molecular identifiers for immune sequencing clone quantification. The wider study: Five portions were made in replicates from RNA of roughly 20,000 or 100,000 naive CD8 cells, and four underwent sequencing.

On this clonotype itself: Its antigen is currently unknown.

MiXCR, run by TCRdb on the PCR reads, gives a single entry per CDR3 protein. The sample shows approximately 590,000 distinct CDR3 sequences, approximately 24% of them seen only once. General study findings and limits: Sizes of highly expanded clones could be underestimated through identical TCRs sharing a barcode.

Germline lookup yields CDR1 LGHNA and CDR2 YSLEER. There are 16 residues in the CDR3. The V gene lost 1 base and the J gene lost 6 bases, with 19 bases spanning the gap. The J gene is TRBJ2-7, the V gene TRBV4-3; either TRBD1 or TRBD2 may fit D (5 bases each). The receptor was derived from a human donor in good health. Some libraries in this study had Jurkat cell RNA spiked in. The specimen sequenced was naive CD8+ T cells from blood, with Jurkat cell RNA spiked in. Subset in this sample: FACS-sorted CD8+CD4-CCR7+CD45RA+ naive T cells. CDR3 nucleotides: TGCGCCAGCAGCCAAGTGCTCGGGTGGGGGTTATCCGAGCAGTACTTC. Translated: CASSQVLGWGLSEQYF.